This T cell receptor (beta chain) originates from a study of beta chain features in type 1 diabetes. About the research overall: Healthy donors resembled patients in age, gender and cell yields.

A few counts support this clone. Cells sorted by CD45RO/CCR7/CD25/CD127/CD95/CD27 comprised CD4+ naive, central memory, regulatory and stem cell-like memory cells. The purity of all sorted populations exceeded 95%. CDR1 and CDR2 (germline): SGHAT, FQNNGV. Trimming at V came to 5 bases and at J to 4 bases, leaving 17 bases not matched to a gene. This CDR3 is 17 amino acids long. The study reverse transcribed the entire isolated RNA, so it sequenced expressed TCRB transcripts. Sequenced naive, central memory and regulatory T cell samples produced an average of about 3.57 million reads. Clones were read by immunoSEQ multiplex PCR, and TCRdb kept only the in-frame ones, dropping some. This table holds about 350,000 clones, about 20% found once.

V gene TRBV11-2 combines with J gene TRBJ2-7; 7 nucleotides agree with TRBD2. The material sequenced was naive CD4+ T cells from blood. The TCR originated in a woman aged 18-29 years in good health. In DNA, the CDR3 is TGTGCCAGCAGCCCGGCTCTAGCGGCCCATGTGAAGTACGAGCAGTACTTC. Its protein product is CASSPALAAHVKYEQYF. The complete variable domain, with remaining parts taken from reference TRBV11-2 and TRBJ2-7, reads EAGVAQSPRYKIIEKRQSVAFWCNPISGHATLYWYQQILGQGPKLLIQFQNNGVVDDSQLPKDRFSAERLKGVDSTLKIQPAKLEDSAVYLCASSPALAAHVKYEQYFGPGTRLTVT.